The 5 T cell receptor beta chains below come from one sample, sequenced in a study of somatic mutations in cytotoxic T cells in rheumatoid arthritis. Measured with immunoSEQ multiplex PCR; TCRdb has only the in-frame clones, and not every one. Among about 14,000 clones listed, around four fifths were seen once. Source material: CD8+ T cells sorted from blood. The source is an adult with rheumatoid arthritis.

As DNA, the CDR3 is TGTGCCAGCAGCCCCGGGTCAGGGGACTACAATGAGCAGTTCTTC. It encodes CASSPGSGDYNEQFF. This chain connects TRBV7-8 to TRBJ2-1; TRBD1 might be the D (6 bases). The CDR3 covers 15 residues. Germline loops: CDR1 SGHVS, CDR2 FQNEAQ. Trimming cost V 5 bases and J 3 bases, with 14 bases left between them.

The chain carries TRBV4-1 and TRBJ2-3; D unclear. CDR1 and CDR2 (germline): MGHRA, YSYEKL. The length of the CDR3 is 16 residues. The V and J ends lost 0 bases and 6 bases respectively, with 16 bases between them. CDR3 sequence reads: CASSQETRTLQDTQYF. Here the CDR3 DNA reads TGCGCCAGCAGCCAAGAAACCAGGACCCTTCAGGATACGCAGTATTTT.

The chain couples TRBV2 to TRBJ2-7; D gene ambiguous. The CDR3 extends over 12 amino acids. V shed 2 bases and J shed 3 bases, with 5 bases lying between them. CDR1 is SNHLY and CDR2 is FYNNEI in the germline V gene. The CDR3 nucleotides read TGTGCCAGCAGTGAACAGTACTACGAGCAGTACGTC. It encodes CASSEQYYEQYV.

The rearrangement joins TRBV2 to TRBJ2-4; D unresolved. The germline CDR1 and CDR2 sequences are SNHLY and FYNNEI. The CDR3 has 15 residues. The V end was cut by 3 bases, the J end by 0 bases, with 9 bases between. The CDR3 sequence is CASSEGMGAKNIQYF. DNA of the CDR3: TGTGCCAGCAGTGAGGGAATGGGAGCCAAAAACATTCAGTACTTC.

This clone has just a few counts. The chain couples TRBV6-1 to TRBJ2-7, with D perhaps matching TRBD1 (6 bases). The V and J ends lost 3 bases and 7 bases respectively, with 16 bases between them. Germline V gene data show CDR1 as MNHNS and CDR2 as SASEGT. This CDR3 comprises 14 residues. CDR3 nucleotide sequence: TGTGCCAGCAGTGAGCAACCGGGACAAAGAGAGCAGTACTTC. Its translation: CASSEQPGQREQYF.